This TCR beta chain was identified during a study of blood T cell repertoires in COVID-19. The wider study: Sources were T cells, B-cell-depleted T cells, or PBMCs; the material itself was cDNA or gDNA.

The J segment lost 6 bases and the V segment lost 1 base, leaving 6 bases of the junction unmatched. The germline CDR1 and CDR2 sequences are LGHDT and YNNKEL (reference sequence). The CDR3 runs 15 residues. This clone has more than one count but fewer than ten. Study processing details: Estimation of nucleated cell counts relied on the amplification of reference gene primers. Only in-frame clones appear in the TCRdb table, and some are missing; sequencing was by immunoSEQ multiplex PCR. V and J calls plus clone size are reproduced from that table; the DNA served to infer D and trimming. The table lists tens of thousands of clones, around 85% of them singletons.

The chain has TRBV3-1 (or the pseudogene TRBV3-2) and TRBJ1-5; 7 bases are shared with TRBD1. This clonotype originated in a woman aged 60-75 years with acute or convalescent COVID-19. Sequenced sample: peripheral blood. As DNA, the CDR3 is TGTGCCAGCAGCCAAGGACAGGGTCCCTTTCAGCCCCAGCATTTT. This codes for CASSQGQGPFQPQHF.